The 2 T cell receptor beta chains listed next were all sequenced from one sample in a study of blood T cell repertoires in COVID-19. Clones were sequenced by immunoSEQ multiplex PCR, and TCRdb holds only the in-frame ones, with some missing. Of about 120,000 clones listed, around 80% were seen once; the top ten hold about 6.8%. The sequenced sample consisted of peripheral blood. The receptors stem from a man in his sixties or seventies with acute or convalescent COVID-19.

The chain combines TRBV28 with TRBJ1-1; D may be TRBD1 (5 bases). V gave up 1 base and J gave up 7 bases, with 13 bases separating them. In germline, CDR1 is MDHEN, CDR2 SYDVKM. The CDR3 runs 14 residues. The CDR3 spells CASSLYQGRVEAFF. The CDR3 bases are TGTGCCAGCAGTTTATACCAGGGAAGAGTTGAAGCTTTCTTT.

J is TRBJ2-7 and V is TRBV7-2, with 8 positions matching TRBD2. V was pared by 5 bases and J by 2 bases, with 8 bases of the junction left unmatched. The CDR3 extends over 15 amino acids. Germline loops: CDR1 SGHTA, CDR2 FQGNSA. The CDR3: CASSPDFSGTYEQYF. The CDR3, as DNA: TGTGCCAGCAGCCCCGACTTTAGCGGGACCTACGAGCAGTACTTC.